A selection of T cell receptor beta chains follows, all from one sample in a study of OX40 agonist ivuxolimab in advanced cancers. Here immunoSEQ multiplex PCR was the method, and the copy in TCRdb shows in-frame clones only, minus some. The sample holds more than 45,000 clones, around 77% seen once. The source was CD4+ or CD8+ T cells sorted from blood, collected in a trial of the OX40 agonist ivuxolimab. These receptors came from an adult with an advanced solid tumor such as melanoma, head and neck, liver or kidney cancer. Each CDR3 is given with its conserved first and last residue. Fields, in order: clone size, J gene, CDR3 length, D gene, V gene, CDR3 DNA, CDR3 protein. The D gene is left open where the match is weak. Some rows have no size entry. The others give once, few or many, or a class for an expanded clone.

NA | TRBJ2-1 | 11 | NA | TRBV20-1 | TGCAGTGCTACCGACGGGAATGAGCAGTTCTTC | CSATDGNEQFF
NA | TRBJ2-3 | 12 | NA | TRBV18 | TGTGCCAGCTCACCACCAGCAAATACGCAGTATTTT | CASSPPANTQYF
NA | TRBJ1-2 | 15 | TRBD1 | TRBV6-6 | TGTGCCAGCAGTCAAGGGACAGGGGGCATTCGTGGCTACACCTTC | CASSQGTGGIRGYTF
NA | TRBJ2-5 | 11 | NA | TRBV6-5 | TGTGCCAGCAGTCTCTTAGAGACCCAGTACTTC | CASSLLETQYF
NA | TRBJ2-3 | 14 | NA | TRBV7-3 | TGTGCCAGCAGCTCCGGGGCAGGGACAGATACGCAGTATTTT | CASSSGAGTDTQYF
NA | TRBJ1-3 | 14 | NA | TRBV5-1 | TGCGCCAGCAGCTTGGCAGAGATGGGAAACACCATATATTTT | CASSLAEMGNTIYF
NA | TRBJ2-5 | 13 | NA | TRBV15 | TGTGCCACCAGCAGACAGGGGCAAGAGACCCAGTACTTC | CATSRQGQETQYF
NA | TRBJ2-2 | 14 | NA | TRBV9 | TGTGCCAGCAGCGTAGGAGGGTTCGGGATGGAGCTGTTTTTT | CASSVGGFGMELFF
few | TRBJ1-1 | 12 | NA | TRBV18 | TGTGCCAGCTCACCTACAGACACTGAAGCTTTCTTT | CASSPTDTEAFF
few | TRBJ2-1 | 14 | TRBD2 | TRBV19 | TGTGCCAGTAGTTTGACTAGCGGATCCAATGAGCAGTTCTTC | CASSLTSGSNEQFF
NA | TRBJ1-3 | 15 | NA | TRBV4-1 | TGCGCCAGCAGCCAAGGGGGAGGGCCTGGAAACACCATATATTTT | CASSQGGGPGNTIYF
few | TRBJ1-2 | 16 | NA | TRBV7-8 | TGTGCCAGCAGCCCTAGGGGGGGGCCTATCAGAAGTGGCTACACCTTC | CASSPRGGPIRSGYTF
NA | TRBJ2-4 | 17 | TRBD2 | TRBV9 | TGTGCCAGCAGCGTAGATCCAGCGGGAGGGTCCAAAAACATTCAGTACTTC | CASSVDPAGGSKNIQYF
NA | TRBJ1-5 | 16 | NA | TRBV19 | TGTGCCAGTAGTATAGTAGCGGGGGCATTGGAACAGCCCCAGCATTTT | CASSIVAGALEQPQHF
NA | TRBJ1-2 | 13 | NA | TRBV7-9 | TGTGCCAGCAGCGGAGGAGGCAGGGCAGGCTACACCTTC | CASSGGGRAGYTF
once | TRBJ2-7 | 13 | TRBD1 | TRBV5-1 | TGCGCCAGCAGCTTGGGACAGGGGGTCGAGCAGTACTTC | CASSLGQGVEQYF
NA | TRBJ1-1 | 13 | TRBD1 | TRBV28 | TGTGCCAGCAGTTTACCAGGGGGCTTTGAAGCTTTCTTT | CASSLPGGFEAFF
NA | TRBJ1-1 | 15 | NA | TRBV18 | TGTGCCAGCTCACCACCGCCGGGGATAAACACTGAAGCTTTCTTT | CASSPPPGINTEAFF
NA | TRBJ1-1 | 15 | NA | TRBV19 | TGTGCCAGTAGAGGCGGGGTCTTAATGAACACTGAAGCTTTCTTT | CASRGGVLMNTEAFF
NA | TRBJ2-1 | 14 | NA | TRBV7-6 | TGTGCCAGCAGCTTAGAACGAGCGTCCGATGAGCAGTTCTTC | CASSLERASDEQFF
NA | TRBJ2-7 | 15 | NA | TRBV6-9 | TGTGCCAGCAGTTATAAGCAGGGCCAAGGCAACGAGCAGTACTTC | CASSYKQGQGNEQYF
NA | TRBJ2-1 | 18 | TRBD2 | TRBV6-1 | TGTGCCAGCAGTGAATTATCGGGGGTCACTAGCGGGAGGGTTGAGCAGTTCTTC | CASSELSGVTSGRVEQFF
few | TRBJ1-2 | 12 | NA | TRBV6-4 | TGTGCCACCCGGGACCCCCGCTATGGCTACACCTTC | CATRDPRYGYTF
NA | TRBJ2-2 | 14 | NA | TRBV5-1 | TGCGCCAGCAGCTCGACCCTAGCCTCCGGGGAGCTGTTTTTT | CASSSTLASGELFF
NA | TRBJ2-3 | 14 | TRBD2 | TRBV4-2 | TGTGCCAGCAGCCTGGGACTAGCGGGAGATACGCAGTATTTT | CASSLGLAGDTQYF
once | TRBJ1-5 | 15 | NA | TRBV6-1 | TGTGCCAGCAGTGAAACATACGGGAGCAATCAGCCCCAGCATTTT | CASSETYGSNQPQHF
NA | TRBJ2-7 | 14 | NA | TRBV18 | TGTGCCAGCTCACAGGGTACAGACCGTTACGAGCAGTACTTC | CASSQGTDRYEQYF
NA | TRBJ2-1 | 16 | NA | TRBV28 | TGTGCCAGCAGTTTAGCGCAGGACCCTTCCTACAATGAGCAGTTCTTC | CASSLAQDPSYNEQFF
NA | TRBJ1-5 | 14 | NA | TRBV19 | TGTGCCAGTGCCAGGGAGTTGGGGAATCAGCCCCAGCATTTT | CASARELGNQPQHF
NA | TRBJ1-2 | 16 | NA | TRBV23-1 | TGCGCCAGCAACTCTCCATGGGGGTGGGGGAAATATGGCTACACCTTC | CASNSPWGWGKYGYTF
NA | TRBJ1-1 | 13 | NA | TRBV7-6 | TGTGCCAGCAGCCGAGATTTGAACACTGAAGCTTTCTTT | CASSRDLNTEAFF
few | TRBJ1-5 | 15 | TRBD1 | TRBV15 | TGTGCCACCAGCAGAGGCGGGACAGGGCTTCAGCCCCAGCATTTT | CATSRGGTGLQPQHF
NA | TRBJ2-1 | 16 | TRBD2 | TRBV5-1 | TGCGCCAGCAGCTTGGACGGACTAGCGGGATCGTATGAGCAGTTCTTC | CASSLDGLAGSYEQFF
few | TRBJ2-7 | 13 | TRBD1 | TRBV6-1 | TGTGCCAGCACCCCCGGACAGGGTTACGAGCAGTACTTC | CASTPGQGYEQYF
once | TRBJ2-5 | 12 | NA | TRBV15 | TGTGCCACCAGCACCGGGACCCCGACCCAGTACTTC | CATSTGTPTQYF
few | TRBJ1-4 | 13 | NA | TRBV18 | TGTGCCAGCTCCACACTGAGGCTTGAAAAACTGTTTTTT | CASSTLRLEKLFF
NA | TRBJ2-7 | 12 | NA | TRBV5-1 | TGCGCCAGCAGCCCAAGGGGAGGTGAGCAGTACTTC | CASSPRGGEQYF
NA | TRBJ1-2 | 15 | TRBD1 | TRBV2 | TGTGCCAGCCGAATACAGACAGGGGGTTTCTATGGCTACACCTTC | CASRIQTGGFYGYTF
few | TRBJ2-3 | 17 | TRBD2 | TRBV5-4 | TGTGCCAGCAGCAGAACGGGACTAGCGGGTAGCACAGATACGCAGTATTTT | CASSRTGLAGSTDTQYF
NA | TRBJ2-1 | 16 | TRBD2 | TRBV7-8 | TGTGCCAGCACTATACTAACTAGCGGGAGTAACAATGAGCAGTTCTTC | CASTILTSGSNNEQFF
NA | TRBJ2-3 | 15 | TRBD2 | TRBV2 | TGTGCCAGCAGTGAACAACTAGCGGCCACATATACGCAGTATTTT | CASSEQLAATYTQYF
NA | TRBJ2-1 | 16 | TRBD2 | TRBV18 | TGTGCCAGCTCACCACCCACCCGGGGGGGCGACAATGAGCAGTTCTTC | CASSPPTRGGDNEQFF
NA | TRBJ2-5 | 15 | NA | TRBV28 | TGTGCCAGCAGATCGGAGGGGGCGTCTGAGGAGACCCAGTACTTC | CASRSEGASEETQYF
NA | TRBJ2-3 | 13 | NA | TRBV18 | TGTGCCAGCTCATCCGGGGCCGGCGATACGCAGTATTTT | CASSSGAGDTQYF
NA | TRBJ1-1 | 14 | TRBD1 | TRBV7-3 | TGTGCCAGCAGCCCGCGGACAGGACTCACTGAAGCTTTCTTT | CASSPRTGLTEAFF
few | TRBJ1-1 | 14 | NA | TRBV9 | TGTGCCAGCAGCGTAGGACAGGTTAACACTGAAGCTTTCTTT | CASSVGQVNTEAFF